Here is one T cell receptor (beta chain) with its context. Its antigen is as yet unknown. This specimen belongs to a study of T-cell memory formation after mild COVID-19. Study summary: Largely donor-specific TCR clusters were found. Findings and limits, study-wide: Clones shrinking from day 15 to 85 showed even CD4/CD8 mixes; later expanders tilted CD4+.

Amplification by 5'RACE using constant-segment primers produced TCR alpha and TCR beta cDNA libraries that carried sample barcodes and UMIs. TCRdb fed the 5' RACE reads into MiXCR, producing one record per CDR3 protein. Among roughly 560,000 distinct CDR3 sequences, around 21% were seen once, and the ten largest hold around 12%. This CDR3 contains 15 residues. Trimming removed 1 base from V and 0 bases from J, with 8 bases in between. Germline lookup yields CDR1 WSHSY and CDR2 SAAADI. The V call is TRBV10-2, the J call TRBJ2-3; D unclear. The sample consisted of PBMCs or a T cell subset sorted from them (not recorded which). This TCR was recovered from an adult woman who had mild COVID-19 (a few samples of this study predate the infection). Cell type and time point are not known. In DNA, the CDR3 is TGCGCCAGCAGTGAGTTCTGGTCGAGCACAGATACGCAGTATTTT. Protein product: CASSEFWSSTDTQYF.